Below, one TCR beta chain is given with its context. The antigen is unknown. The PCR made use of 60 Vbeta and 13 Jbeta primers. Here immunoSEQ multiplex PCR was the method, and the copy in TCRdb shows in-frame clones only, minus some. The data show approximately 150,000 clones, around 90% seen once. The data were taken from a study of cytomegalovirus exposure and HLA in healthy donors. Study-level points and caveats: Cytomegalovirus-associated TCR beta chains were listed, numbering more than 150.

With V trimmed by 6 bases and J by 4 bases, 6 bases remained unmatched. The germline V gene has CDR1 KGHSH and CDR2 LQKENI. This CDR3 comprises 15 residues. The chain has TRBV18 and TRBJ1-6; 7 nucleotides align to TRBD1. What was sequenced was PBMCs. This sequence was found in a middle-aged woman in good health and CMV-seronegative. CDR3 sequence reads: CASSNEGQYNSPLHF. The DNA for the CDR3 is TGTGCCAGCTCCAACGAGGGACAGTATAATTCACCCCTCCACTTT.